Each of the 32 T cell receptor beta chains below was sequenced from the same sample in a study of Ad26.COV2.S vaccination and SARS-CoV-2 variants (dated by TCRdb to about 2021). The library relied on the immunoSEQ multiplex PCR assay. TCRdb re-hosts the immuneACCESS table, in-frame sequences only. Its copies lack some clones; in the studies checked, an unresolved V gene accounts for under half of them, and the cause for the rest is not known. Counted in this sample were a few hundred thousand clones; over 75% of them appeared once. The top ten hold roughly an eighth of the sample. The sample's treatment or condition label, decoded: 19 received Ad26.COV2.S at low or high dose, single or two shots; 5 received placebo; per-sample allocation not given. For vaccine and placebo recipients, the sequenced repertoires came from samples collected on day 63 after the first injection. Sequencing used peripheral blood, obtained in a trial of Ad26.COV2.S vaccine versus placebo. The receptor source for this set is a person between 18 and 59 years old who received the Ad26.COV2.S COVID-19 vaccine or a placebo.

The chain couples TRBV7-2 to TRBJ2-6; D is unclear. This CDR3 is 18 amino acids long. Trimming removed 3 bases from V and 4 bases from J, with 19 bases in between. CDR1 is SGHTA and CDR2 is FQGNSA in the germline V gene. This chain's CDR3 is CASSFRPVGVSGANVLTF. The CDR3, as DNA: TGTGCCAGCAGCTTTCGACCAGTCGGAGTCTCCGGGGCCAACGTCCTGACTTTC.

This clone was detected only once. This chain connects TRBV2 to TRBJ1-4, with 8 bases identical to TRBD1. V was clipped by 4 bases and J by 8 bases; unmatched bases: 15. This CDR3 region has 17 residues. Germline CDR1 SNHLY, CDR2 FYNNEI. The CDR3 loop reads CASSAPPGGSPFEKLFF. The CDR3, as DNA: TGTGCCAGCAGTGCCCCGCCAGGGGGCTCACCGTTCGAAAAACTGTTTTTT.

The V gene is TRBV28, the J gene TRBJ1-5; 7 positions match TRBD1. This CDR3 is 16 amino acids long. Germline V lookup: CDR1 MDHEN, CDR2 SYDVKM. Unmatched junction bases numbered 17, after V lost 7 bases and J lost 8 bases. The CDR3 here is CASKGESTGSIKPQHF. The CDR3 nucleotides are TGTGCCAGCAAAGGAGAATCGACAGGGAGTATAAAGCCCCAGCATTTT.

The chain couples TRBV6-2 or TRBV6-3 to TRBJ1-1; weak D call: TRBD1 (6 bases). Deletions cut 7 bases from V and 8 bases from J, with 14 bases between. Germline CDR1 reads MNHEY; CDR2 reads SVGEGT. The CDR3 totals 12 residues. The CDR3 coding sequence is TGTGCCAGCACCCCCGGGACAAGAGAAGCTTTCTTT. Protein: CASTPGTREAFF.

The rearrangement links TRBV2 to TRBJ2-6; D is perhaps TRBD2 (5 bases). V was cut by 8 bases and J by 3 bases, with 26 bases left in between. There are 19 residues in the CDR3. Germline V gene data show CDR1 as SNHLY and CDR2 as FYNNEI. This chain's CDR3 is CASSRRGGQTMDGANVLTF. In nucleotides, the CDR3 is TGTGCCAGCTCGCGCCGAGGCGGGCAGACGATGGATGGGGCCAACGTCCTGACTTTC.

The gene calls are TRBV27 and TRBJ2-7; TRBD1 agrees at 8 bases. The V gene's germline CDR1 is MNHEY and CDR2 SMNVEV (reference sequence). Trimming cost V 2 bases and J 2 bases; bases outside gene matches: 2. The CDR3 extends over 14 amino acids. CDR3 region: CASSLAQGAYEQYF. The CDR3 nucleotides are TGTGCCAGCAGTTTAGCACAGGGGGCCTACGAGCAGTACTTC.

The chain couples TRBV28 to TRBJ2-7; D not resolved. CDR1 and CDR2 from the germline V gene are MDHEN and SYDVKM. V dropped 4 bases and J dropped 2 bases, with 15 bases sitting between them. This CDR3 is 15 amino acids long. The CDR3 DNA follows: TGTGCCAGCAGTTCCCCATTGGCGAGGACCTACGAGCAGTACTTC. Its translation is CASSSPLARTYEQYF.

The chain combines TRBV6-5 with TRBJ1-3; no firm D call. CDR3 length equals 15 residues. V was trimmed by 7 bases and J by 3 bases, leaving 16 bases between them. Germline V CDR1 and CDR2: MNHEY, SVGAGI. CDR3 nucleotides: TGTGCCAGCACCAGCCTACCCCCACTTGGAAACACCATATATTTT. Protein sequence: CASTSLPPLGNTIYF.

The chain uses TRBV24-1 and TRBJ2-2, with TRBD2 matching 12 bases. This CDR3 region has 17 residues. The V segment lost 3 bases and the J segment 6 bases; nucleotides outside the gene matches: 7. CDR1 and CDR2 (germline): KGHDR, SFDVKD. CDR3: CATSDPPSGRGSGELFF. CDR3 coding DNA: TGTGCCACCAGTGATCCGCCTAGCGGGAGGGGTTCCGGGGAGCTGTTTTTT.

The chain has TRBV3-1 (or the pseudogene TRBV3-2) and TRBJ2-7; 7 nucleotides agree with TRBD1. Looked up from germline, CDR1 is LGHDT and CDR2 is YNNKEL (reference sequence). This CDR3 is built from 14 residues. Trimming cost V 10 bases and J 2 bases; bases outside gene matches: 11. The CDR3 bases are TGTGCCACCTCTCCCGGGACAGAGACCTACGAGCAGTACTTC. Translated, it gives CATSPGTETYEQYF.

The CDR3 DNA is TGTGCCAGCAGTAAAACCGGGACAGGGGTTTCCCAGACCCAGTACTTC. Encoded protein: CASSKTGTGVSQTQYF. The rearrangement joins TRBV28 to TRBJ2-5; 10 bases match TRBD1. CDR1 and CDR2 (germline): MDHEN, SYDVKM. V trimming: 5 bases; J trimming: 6 bases; junction bases outside the gene matches: 12. The CDR3 loop spans 16 amino acids.

The CDR3 nucleotides are TGTGCCTCCAGGACTAGCGGGAGCTTAAATGAGCAGTTCTTC. It specifies CASRTSGSLNEQFF. The chain recombines TRBV19 with TRBJ2-1, with 13 bases aligning to TRBD2. Germline values: CDR1 LNHDA, CDR2 SQIVND (reference sequence). After removal of 11 bases from V and 7 bases from J, the junction contained 8 bases not matched to a gene. The CDR3 totals 14 residues.

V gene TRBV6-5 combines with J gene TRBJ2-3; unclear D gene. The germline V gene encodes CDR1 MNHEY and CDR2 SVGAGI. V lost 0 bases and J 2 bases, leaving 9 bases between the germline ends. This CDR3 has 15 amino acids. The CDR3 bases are TGTGCCAGCAGTTACTCTTTCGCTAACACAGATACGCAGTATTTT. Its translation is CASSYSFANTDTQYF.

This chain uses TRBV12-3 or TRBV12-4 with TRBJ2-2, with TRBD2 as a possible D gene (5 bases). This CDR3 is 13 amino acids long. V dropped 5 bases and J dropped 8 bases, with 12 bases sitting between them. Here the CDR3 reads CASSRTVYGELFF. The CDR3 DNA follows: TGTGCCAGCAGTCGGACTGTTTATGGGGAGCTGTTTTTT.

In nucleotides, the CDR3 is TGTGCCAGCAGCTTAGAGTGGGGGGATACGCAGTATTTT. This translates into CASSLEWGDTQYF. This chain links TRBV11-2 with TRBJ2-3; D tentatively reads TRBD1 or TRBD2 (5 bases each). This CDR3 comprises 13 residues. CDR1 SGHAT and CDR2 FQNNGV come from the germline V gene. Trimming shortened V by 0 bases and J by 6 bases, and 7 bases separated the two germline ends.

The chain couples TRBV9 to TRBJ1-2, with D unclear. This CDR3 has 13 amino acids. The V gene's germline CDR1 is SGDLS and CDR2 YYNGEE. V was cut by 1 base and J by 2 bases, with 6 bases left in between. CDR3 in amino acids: CASSVKINYGYTF. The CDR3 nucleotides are TGTGCCAGCAGCGTAAAGATAAACTATGGCTACACCTTC.

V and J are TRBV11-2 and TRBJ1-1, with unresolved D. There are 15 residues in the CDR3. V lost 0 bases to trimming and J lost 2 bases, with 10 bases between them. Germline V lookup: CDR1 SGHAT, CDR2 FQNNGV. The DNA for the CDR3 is TGTGCCAGCAGCTTAGAAGGGAGTAGCAACACTGAAGCTTTCTTT. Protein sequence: CASSLEGSSNTEAFF.

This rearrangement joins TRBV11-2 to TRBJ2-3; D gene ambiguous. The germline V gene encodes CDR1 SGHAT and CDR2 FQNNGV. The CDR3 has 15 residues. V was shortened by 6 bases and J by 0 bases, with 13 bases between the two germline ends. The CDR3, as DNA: TGTGCCAGCAGTGGCCTGTCGGTGAGCACAGATACGCAGTATTTT. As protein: CASSGLSVSTDTQYF.

The CDR3 bases are TGTGCCACCAATGGTTTAGACGGCTACACCTTC. As protein: CATNGLDGYTF. V gene TRBV10-3 combines with J gene TRBJ1-2; no clear D gene. V gave up 10 bases and J gave up 8 bases, with 14 bases separating them. The CDR3 runs to 11 residues. The germline CDR1 and CDR2 sequences are ENHRY and SYGVKD.

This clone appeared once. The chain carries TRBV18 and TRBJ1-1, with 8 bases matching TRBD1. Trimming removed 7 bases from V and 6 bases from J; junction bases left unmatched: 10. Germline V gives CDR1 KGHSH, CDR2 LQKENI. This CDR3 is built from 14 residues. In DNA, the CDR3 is TGTGCCAGCTACGAACAGGGGGGCTGGCCTGAAGCTTTCTTT. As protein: CASYEQGGWPEAFF.

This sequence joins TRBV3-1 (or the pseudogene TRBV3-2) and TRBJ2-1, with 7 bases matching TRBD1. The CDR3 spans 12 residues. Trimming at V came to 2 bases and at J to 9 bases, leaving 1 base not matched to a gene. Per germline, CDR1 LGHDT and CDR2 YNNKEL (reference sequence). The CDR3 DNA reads TGTGCCAGCAGCCAAAACAGGGGTGAGCAGTTCTTC. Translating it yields CASSQNRGEQFF.

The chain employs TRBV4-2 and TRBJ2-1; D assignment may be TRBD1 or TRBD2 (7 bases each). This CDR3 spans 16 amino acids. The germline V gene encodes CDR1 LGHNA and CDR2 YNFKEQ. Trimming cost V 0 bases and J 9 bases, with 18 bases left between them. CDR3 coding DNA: TGTGCCAGCAGCCAAGATGGTAGCAGGGGGGGTTCTGAGCAGTTCTTC. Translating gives CASSQDGSRGGSEQFF.

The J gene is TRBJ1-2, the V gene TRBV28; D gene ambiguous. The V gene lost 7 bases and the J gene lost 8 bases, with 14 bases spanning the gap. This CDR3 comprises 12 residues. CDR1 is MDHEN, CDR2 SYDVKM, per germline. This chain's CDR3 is CASTRLPLGYTF. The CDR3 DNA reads TGTGCCAGCACCCGGCTGCCTCTAGGCTACACCTTC.

The CDR3, as DNA: TGTGCCAGCAGCAGGACCCGGGACAGGAGTTCCTATGGCTACACCTTC. This translates into CASSRTRDRSSYGYTF. This sequence joins TRBV5-6 and TRBJ1-2; 8 positions match TRBD1. Germline CDR1 reads SGHDT; CDR2 reads YYEEEE. The CDR3 loop spans 16 amino acids. V was clipped by 4 bases and J by 4 bases; unmatched bases: 12.

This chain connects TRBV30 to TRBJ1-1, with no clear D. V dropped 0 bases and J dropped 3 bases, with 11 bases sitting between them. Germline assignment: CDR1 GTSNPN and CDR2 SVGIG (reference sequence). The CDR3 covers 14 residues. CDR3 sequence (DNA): TGTGCCTGGAGTGTTGTGAGAGTCGACACTGAAGCTTTCTTT. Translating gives CAWSVVRVDTEAFF.

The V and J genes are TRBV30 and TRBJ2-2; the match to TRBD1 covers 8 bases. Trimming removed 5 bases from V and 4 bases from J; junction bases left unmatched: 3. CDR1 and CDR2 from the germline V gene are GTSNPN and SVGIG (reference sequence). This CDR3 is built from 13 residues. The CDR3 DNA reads TGTGCCTGGCCTGGACAGGGCACCGGGGAGCTGTTTTTT. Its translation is CAWPGQGTGELFF.

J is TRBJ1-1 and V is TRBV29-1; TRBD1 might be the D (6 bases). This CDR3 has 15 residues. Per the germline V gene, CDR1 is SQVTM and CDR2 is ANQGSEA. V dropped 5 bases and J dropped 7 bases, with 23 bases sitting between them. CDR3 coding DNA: TGCAGCGTTTACGATTTACAGGGATTTTTCGGTGAAGCTTTCTTT. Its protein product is CSVYDLQGFFGEAFF.

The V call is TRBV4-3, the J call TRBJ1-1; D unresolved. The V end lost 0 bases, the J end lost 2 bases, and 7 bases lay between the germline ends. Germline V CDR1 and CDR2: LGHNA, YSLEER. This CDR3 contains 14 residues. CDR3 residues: CASSQDPQNTEAFF. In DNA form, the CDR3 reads TGCGCCAGCAGCCAAGATCCGCAAAACACTGAAGCTTTCTTT.

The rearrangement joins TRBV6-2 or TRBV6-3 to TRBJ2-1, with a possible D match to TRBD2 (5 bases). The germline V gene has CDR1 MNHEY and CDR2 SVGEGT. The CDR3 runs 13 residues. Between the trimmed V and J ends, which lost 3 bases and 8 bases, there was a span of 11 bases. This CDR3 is CASSYSSNHEQFF. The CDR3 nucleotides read TGTGCCAGCAGTTATTCTAGCAACCATGAGCAGTTCTTC.

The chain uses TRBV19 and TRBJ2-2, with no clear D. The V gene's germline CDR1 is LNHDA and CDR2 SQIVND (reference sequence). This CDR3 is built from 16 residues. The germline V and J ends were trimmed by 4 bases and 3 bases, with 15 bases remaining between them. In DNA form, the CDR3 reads TGTGCCAGTAGTACCCCCTTCGTTTTGGACACCGGGGAGCTGTTTTTT. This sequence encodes CASSTPFVLDTGELFF.

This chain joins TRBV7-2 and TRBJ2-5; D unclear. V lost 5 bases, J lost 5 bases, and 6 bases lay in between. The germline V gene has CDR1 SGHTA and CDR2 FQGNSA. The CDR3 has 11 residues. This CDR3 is CASSEGETQYF. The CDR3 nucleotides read TGTGCCAGCAGCGAAGGGGAGACCCAGTACTTC.

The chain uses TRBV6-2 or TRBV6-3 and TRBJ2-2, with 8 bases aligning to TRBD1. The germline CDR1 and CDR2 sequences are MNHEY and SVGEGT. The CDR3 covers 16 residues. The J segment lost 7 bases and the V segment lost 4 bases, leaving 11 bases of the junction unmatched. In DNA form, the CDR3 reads TGTGCCAGCAGTTCCACTCTCGGACAGGGCGGCGGGGAGCTGTTTTTT. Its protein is CASSSTLGQGGGELFF.